This TCR beta chain was sequenced during a study of CD8 T cells in ankylosing spondylitis. Study-level points and caveats: Clones linked to disease were reported to show significant enrichment in matched ankylosing spondylitis synovial fluid. One TCR beta motif, made up of eight highly homologous variants, appeared characteristic of ankylosing spondylitis blood.

5'-RACE, quantitative and with molecular barcodes, yielded the TCR beta libraries. Via MiXCR, TCRdb re-called the 5' RACE reads, giving one row per CDR3 protein. The sample consists of 36,000 or so distinct CDR3 sequences, 4.5% to 6% of them appearing once. This clonotype was counted at least ten times. Its antigen is still unknown. V was cut by 5 bases and J by 4 bases, with 13 bases left in between. The CDR3 has 14 residues. The germline gives CDR1 LGHNA, CDR2 YNFKEQ. The sequence was collected from a male donor with ankylosing spondylitis or in good health (not recorded which). Sequencing used blood, either unsorted or a sorted T cell fraction (not recorded which). The V call is TRBV4-2, the J call TRBJ2-3; D could derive from TRBD1 or TRBD2 (6 bases each). The DNA for the CDR3 is TGTGCCAGCAGCAAACAGGGAGGCGCAGATACGCAGTATTTT. This gives the protein CASSKQGGADTQYF.